This T cell receptor beta chain was captured in a study of human T cells and chemical hapten exposure. Background on the study: The patient population, which was mostly female, had alopecia areata, totalis or universalis. Small pooled library volume differences mainly caused per-sample TCR yield variation.

The study, taken as a whole, reports: TCRs above 1 in 1000 frequency did not change with DPC sensitization.

This clonotype was observed at least ten times. The antigen is not known. After removal of 3 bases from V and 4 bases from J, the junction contained 2 bases not matched to a gene. The CDR3 runs to 15 residues. Stated time point: pre-sensitization, week 0. Indicated treatment: therapeutic diphenylcyclopropenone sensitization with weekly scalp DPC. Prior to each patch test being applied, blood was drawn. TCRdb called the RACE reads again in MiXCR, with one record for every CDR3 protein. The sample consists of approximately 370,000 distinct CDR3 sequences, 5% to 6.5% of them appearing once. The source of this sequence is a woman aged 18 to 35 with alopecia areata. Some clones in this sample may be carry-over from other donors' samples. Sequencing used whole blood, obtained in connection with sensitization to the hapten diphenylcyclopropenone (DPC). The rearrangement uses TRBV12-3 or TRBV12-4 and TRBJ2-3; 12 positions match TRBD2. The DNA of the CDR3 is TGTGCCAGCAGTTTCACTAGCGGGGGGTCAGATACGCAGTATTTT. Amino acid sequence: CASSFTSGGSDTQYF.